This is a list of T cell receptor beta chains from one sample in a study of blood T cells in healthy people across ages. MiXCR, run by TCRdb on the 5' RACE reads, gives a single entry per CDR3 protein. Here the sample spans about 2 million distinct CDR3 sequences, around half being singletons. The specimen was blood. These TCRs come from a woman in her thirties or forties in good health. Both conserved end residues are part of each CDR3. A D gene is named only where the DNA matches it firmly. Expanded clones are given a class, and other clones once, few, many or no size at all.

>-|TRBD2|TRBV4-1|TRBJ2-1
TGCGCCAGCAGCCAAGCGATGGTAGCGGGCGCTGAGCAGTTCTTC
CASSQAMVAGAEQFF
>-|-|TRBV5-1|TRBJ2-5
TGCGCCAGCACGGAAAATCAAGAGACCCAGTACTTC
CASTENQETQYF
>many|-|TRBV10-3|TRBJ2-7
TGTGCCATCAGGGGGGGCTCCTACGAGCAGTACTTC
CAIRGGSYEQYF
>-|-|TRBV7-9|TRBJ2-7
TGTGCCAGCACCCCACACCCCTACGAGCAGTACTTC
CASTPHPYEQYF
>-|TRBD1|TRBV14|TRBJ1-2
TGTGCCAGCAGACGTACCGGGACAGAGCTCGGGCAGGGCTACACCTTC
CASRRTGTELGQGYTF
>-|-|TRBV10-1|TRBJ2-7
TGCGCCAGCAGGGAGTTCTCCGGGGAGGACTACGAGCAGTACTTC
CASREFSGEDYEQYF
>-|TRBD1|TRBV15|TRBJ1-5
TGTGCCACCAGCAGGGCTCCGGGACAGGGGATATTTAGCAATCAGCCCCAGCATTTT
CATSRAPGQGIFSNQPQHF
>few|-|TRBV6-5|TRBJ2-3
TGTGCCAGCAGTTACTTGGGGCTAGCCACAGATACGCAGTATTTT
CASSYLGLATDTQYF
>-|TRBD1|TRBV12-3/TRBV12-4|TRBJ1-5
TGTGCCAGCAGTCTTCAGGGGGGCCTCGGTCAGCCCCAGCATTTT
CASSLQGGLGQPQHF
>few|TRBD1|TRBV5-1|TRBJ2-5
TGTGCCAGCAGCTGGGACAGGGCGGAGACCCAGTACTTC
CASSWDRAETQYF
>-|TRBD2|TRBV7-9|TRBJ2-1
TGTGCCAGCAGCTTAAGGTCTAGCGGGGGTGAGCAGTTCTTC
CASSLRSSGGEQFF
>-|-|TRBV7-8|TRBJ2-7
TGTGCCAGCAGCTTAGTCCCGGGGCCCACCTACGAGCAGTACTTC
CASSLVPGPTYEQYF
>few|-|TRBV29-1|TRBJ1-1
TGCAGCGTCAACAGGGTCGGCGCTTTCTTT
CSVNRVGAFF
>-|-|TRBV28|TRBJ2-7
TGTGCCAGCAGTTCTCCCGTTGGGGGGCGGATCTACGAGCAGTACTTC
CASSSPVGGRIYEQYF
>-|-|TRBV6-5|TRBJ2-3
TGTGCCAGCAGCTCGTACGGCGGGGTTAGTGATACGCAGTATTTT
CASSSYGGVSDTQYF
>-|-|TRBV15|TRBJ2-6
TGTGCCACCAGCAGCCAGGACAACTCTGGGGCCAACGTCCTGACTTTC
CATSSQDNSGANVLTF
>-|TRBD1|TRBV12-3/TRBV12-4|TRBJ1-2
TGTGCCAGCAGGGGGACAGGGTTGAGCGACTATGGCTACACCTTC
CASRGTGLSDYGYTF
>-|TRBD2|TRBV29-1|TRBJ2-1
TGCAGCGTTGAAGTGCTAGCGGGGGGGCTCACGGGGCACAATGAGCAGTTCTTC
CSVEVLAGGLTGHNEQFF
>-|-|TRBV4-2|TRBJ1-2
TGTGCCAGCAGCCAAGGAGGTTTGGGCCCCTATGGCTACACCTTC
CASSQGGLGPYGYTF
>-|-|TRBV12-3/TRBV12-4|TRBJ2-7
TGTGCCAGCAGTTCCAGGAGCCCTTTTCCCCCCGAGCAGTACTTC
CASSSRSPFPPEQYF
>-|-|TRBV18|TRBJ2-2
TGTGCCAGCTCACCAGTGGGACCGATCAACACCGGGGAGCTGTTTTTT
CASSPVGPINTGELFF
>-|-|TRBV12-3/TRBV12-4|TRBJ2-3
TGTGCCAGCACCCCCCGCCAGGGATACACAGATACGCAGTATTTT
CASTPRQGYTDTQYF
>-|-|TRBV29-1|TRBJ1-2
TGCAGCGTTGGCCGGGGCCTCGGCGCTGGCTACACCTTC
CSVGRGLGAGYTF
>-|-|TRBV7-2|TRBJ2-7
TGTGCCAGCAGCTTGAGAAGCCGGACGGGGGAGCAGTACTTC
CASSLRSRTGEQYF
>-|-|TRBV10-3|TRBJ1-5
TGTGCCATCAGTGGGGCCGGGAAACAGCCCCAGCATTTT
CAISGAGKQPQHF
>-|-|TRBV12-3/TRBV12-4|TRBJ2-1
TGTGCCAGCAGGGGTTTACGCCAGGAGCAGTTCTTC
CASRGLRQEQFF
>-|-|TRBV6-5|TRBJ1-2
TGTGCCAGCAGACTTAACAGGGACAACTATGGCTACACCTTC
CASRLNRDNYGYTF
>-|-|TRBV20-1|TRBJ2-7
TGCAGTGCTAGAGATCGTATGAAAAGTGCCGAGCAGTACTTC
CSARDRMKSAEQYF
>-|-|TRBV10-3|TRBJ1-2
TGTGCCATCTTCTCGCCCGGAAATCCTAACTATGGCTACACCTTC
CAIFSPGNPNYGYTF
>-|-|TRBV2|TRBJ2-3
TGTGCCAGCAGTGAGTACCGCAGGGCGACCACAGATACGCAGTATTTT
CASSEYRRATTDTQYF
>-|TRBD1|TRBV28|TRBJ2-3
TGTGCCAGCAGTTCCTCCGGACAGGGACATGATACGCAGTATTTT
CASSSSGQGHDTQYF
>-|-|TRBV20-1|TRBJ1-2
TGCAGTGCTAGGGGTGGGCCCTATGGCTACACCTTC
CSARGGPYGYTF
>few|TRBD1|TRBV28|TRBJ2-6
TGTGCCAGCAGTTCTTTACTCAGGGGGCGCCGGGCCAACGTCCTGACTTTC
CASSSLLRGRRANVLTF
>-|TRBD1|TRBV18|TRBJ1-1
TGTGCCAGCTCACCAGCCACAGGGGGCGCGGGCACTGAAGCTTTCTTT
CASSPATGGAGTEAFF
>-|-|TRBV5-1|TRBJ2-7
TGCGCCAGCAGCTGGGAATCGGGGACCCTCTACGAGCAGTACTTC
CASSWESGTLYEQYF
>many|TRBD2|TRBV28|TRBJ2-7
TGTGCCAGCAGTGGTGCTAGCGGGGGCTCCTACGAGCAGTACTTC
CASSGASGGSYEQYF
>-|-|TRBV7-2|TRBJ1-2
TGTGCCAGCAGCTTTGAAAGGACCTTTTTGGTCTATGGCTACACCTTC
CASSFERTFLVYGYTF
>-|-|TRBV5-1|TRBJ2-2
TGCGCCAGCAAGGTCGATCTGTTTGTTGGGGAGCTGTTTTTT
CASKVDLFVGELFF
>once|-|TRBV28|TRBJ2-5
TGTGCCAGCATGGAGGGGGCTCTGGAAGAGACCCAGTACTTC
CASMEGALEETQYF
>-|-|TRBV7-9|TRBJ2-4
TGTGCCAGCAGCTTTTGGGACCGAGGGGCCAAAAACATTCAGTACTTC
CASSFWDRGAKNIQYF